Below, one TCR beta chain is given with its context. Its antigen is still unknown. Breast cancer patients provided tissue from their axillary draining lymph nodes. CDR1 and CDR2 (germline): SGHTA, FQGNSA. This CDR3 spans 15 amino acids. V lost 2 bases and J lost 13; bases outside the gene matches: 10. This sample was taken from a study of breast tumors, draining lymph nodes, adjacent tissues. General study findings and limits: Data only fit, rather than demonstrated, lymph node origin of most tumor T cells.

TCRdb re-derived calls from the multiplex PCR reads in MiXCR, one entry per CDR3 protein. Seen here are 200,000 to 300,000 distinct CDR3 sequences, roughly 31% observed once, and the top ten hold 1.1%. This TCR derives from a female donor with breast cancer. Some clones in this sample may be carry-over from other donors' samples. The V gene is TRBV7-2, the J gene TRBJ2-1, with 11 positions matching TRBD2. The specimen sequenced was axillary lymph node tissue. The CDR3 bases are TGTGCCAGCAGCTTACGGTCTAGCGGGAGGTTGCCCCAGTTCTTC. This codes for CASSLRSSGRLPQFF.